These 10 T cell receptor beta chains were sequenced from one sample in a study of blood T cell repertoires in COVID-19 (TCRdb year 2020). Library prep was done by the immunoSEQ multiplex PCR assay. Imported from immuneACCESS, the table was reduced by TCRdb to in-frame sequences with V and J called. These copies leave out some clones; in studies compared against another copy, an unresolved V gene accounts for under half, and the cause of the remainder is not known. The sample yields about 140,000 clones; roughly nine tenths were counted once. Of the sample, approximately 2.4% is held by the ten largest clones. The specimen was peripheral blood. These receptors all come from a human donor with COVID-19, enrolled during active disease. The donor label of this sample is uncertain.

The rearrangement joins TRBV5-1 to TRBJ2-2; the match to TRBD2 covers 10 bases. After removal of 4 bases from V and 4 bases from J, the junction contained 4 bases not matched to a gene. CDR1 and CDR2 from the germline V gene are SGHRS and YFSETQ. The CDR3 is made up of 15 amino acids. In DNA, the CDR3 is TGCGCCAGCAGCATCAGCGGGGGGGCCACCGGGGAGCTGTTTTTT. Its protein is CASSISGGATGELFF. The complete variable domain, with remaining parts taken from reference TRBV5-1 and TRBJ2-2, reads KAGVTQTPRYLIKTRGQQVTLSCSPISGHRSVSWYQQTPGQGLQFLFEYFSETQRNKGNFPGRFSGRQFSNSRSEMNVSTLELGDSALYLCASSISGGATGELFFGEGSRLTVL.

The V call is TRBV6-5, the J call TRBJ1-4; TRBD1 matches 9 bases. The germline V gene encodes CDR1 MNHEY and CDR2 SVGAGI. This CDR3 region has 13 residues. With V trimmed by 6 bases and J by 7 bases, 3 bases remained unmatched. The CDR3 is CASRGTGFEKLFF. In nucleotides, the CDR3 is TGTGCCAGCAGGGGGACAGGGTTTGAAAAACTGTTTTTT.

The rearrangement links TRBV28 to TRBJ2-7; 8 bases are shared with TRBD2. After removal of 7 bases from V and 2 bases from J, the junction contained 7 bases not matched to a gene. Germline values: CDR1 MDHEN, CDR2 SYDVKM. CDR3 size: 14 residues. CDR3 in DNA: TGTGCCAGCACCCCGGGGGGGGCAGCCTACGAGCAGTACTTC. Protein: CASTPGGAAYEQYF.

As to this clone: Different DNA sequences within this sample yield the same CDR3. V and J are TRBV2 and TRBJ1-5; D perhaps matches TRBD1 (6 bases). CDR1 and CDR2 from the germline V gene are SNHLY and FYNNEI. The CDR3 has 15 amino acids. The V and J ends lost 4 bases and 1 base respectively, with 11 bases between them. The CDR3 sequence is CASSGRQASNQPQHF. The DNA for the CDR3 is TGTGCCAGCAGTGGTCGACAGGCCAGCAATCAGCCCCAGCATTTT.

This rearrangement joins TRBV7-9 to TRBJ2-5; possible D gene TRBD1, 7 bases. V gave up 5 bases and J gave up 4 bases, with 23 bases separating them. The CDR3 length is 17 residues. Germline assignment: CDR1 SEHNR and CDR2 FQNEAQ (reference sequence). This CDR3 is CASSALGGTAQGETQYF. For the CDR3, the DNA is TGTGCCAGCAGCGCCCTCGGAGGGACAGCTCAGGGAGAGACCCAGTACTTC.

V and J are TRBV10-3 and TRBJ2-6; TRBD1 might be the D (5 bases). The CDR3 covers 14 residues. Looked up from germline, CDR1 is ENHRY and CDR2 is SYGVKD. V was trimmed by 9 bases and J by 0 bases, leaving 9 bases between them. CDR3 amino acids: CAISRGSGANVLTF. The CDR3, as DNA: TGTGCCATTAGTAGGGGCTCTGGGGCCAACGTCCTGACTTTC.

V usage is TRBV5-4 and J usage is TRBJ2-7, with 9 bases identical to TRBD1. Germline loops: CDR1 SGHNT, CDR2 YYREEE (reference sequence). The CDR3 has 14 amino acids. J was trimmed by 5 bases and V by 3 bases; bases with no gene match: 6. Here the CDR3 reads CASSSGQGYDEQYF. The CDR3 DNA is TGTGCCAGCAGCTCCGGACAGGGGTACGACGAGCAGTACTTC.

V usage is TRBV7-9 and J usage is TRBJ2-3, with 10 bases aligning to TRBD2. CDR1 and CDR2 from the germline V gene are SEHNR and FQNEAQ (reference sequence). The CDR3 length is 18 residues. The trim removed 7 bases at V and 2 bases at J, leaving 15 bases unmatched. In nucleotides, the CDR3 is TGTGCCAGCAACCCTCCCCCGACTAGCGGGCCTATCACAGATACGCAGTATTTT. Protein: CASNPPPTSGPITDTQYF.

This clone was counted a single time. The CDR3 region has the DNA TGTGCCAGCAGCCAGGGACAGGACTATGGCTACACCTTC. This sequence encodes CASSQGQDYGYTF. This rearrangement joins TRBV7-6 to TRBJ1-2, with 8 positions matching TRBD1. The V segment lost 5 bases and the J segment 3 bases; nucleotides outside the gene matches: 2. Germline V gene lookup returns CDR1 SGHVS and CDR2 FNYEAQ. CDR3 length: 13 residues.

This clone was observed once. This chain connects TRBV6-5 to TRBJ2-3; 11 positions agree with TRBD2. This CDR3 has 15 amino acids. CDR1 is MNHEY and CDR2 is SVGAGI in the germline V gene. V was pared by 6 bases and J by 7 bases, with 9 bases of the junction left unmatched. The CDR3 loop reads CASRTTSGEGNTQYF. For the CDR3, the DNA is TGTGCCAGCAGAACGACTAGCGGGGAAGGGAATACGCAGTATTTT.